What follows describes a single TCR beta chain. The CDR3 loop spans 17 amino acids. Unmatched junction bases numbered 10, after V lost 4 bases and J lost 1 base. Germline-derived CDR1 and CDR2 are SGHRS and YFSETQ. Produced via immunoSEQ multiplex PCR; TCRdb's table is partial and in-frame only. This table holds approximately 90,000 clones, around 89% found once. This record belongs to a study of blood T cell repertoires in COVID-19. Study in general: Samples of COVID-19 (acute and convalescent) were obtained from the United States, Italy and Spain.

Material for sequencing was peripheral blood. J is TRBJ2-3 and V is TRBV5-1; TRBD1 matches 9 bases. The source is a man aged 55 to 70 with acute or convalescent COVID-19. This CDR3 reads CASSPKQGASGTDTQYF. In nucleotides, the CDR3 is TGCGCCAGCAGCCCTAAACAGGGGGCGTCCGGCACAGATACGCAGTATTTT.